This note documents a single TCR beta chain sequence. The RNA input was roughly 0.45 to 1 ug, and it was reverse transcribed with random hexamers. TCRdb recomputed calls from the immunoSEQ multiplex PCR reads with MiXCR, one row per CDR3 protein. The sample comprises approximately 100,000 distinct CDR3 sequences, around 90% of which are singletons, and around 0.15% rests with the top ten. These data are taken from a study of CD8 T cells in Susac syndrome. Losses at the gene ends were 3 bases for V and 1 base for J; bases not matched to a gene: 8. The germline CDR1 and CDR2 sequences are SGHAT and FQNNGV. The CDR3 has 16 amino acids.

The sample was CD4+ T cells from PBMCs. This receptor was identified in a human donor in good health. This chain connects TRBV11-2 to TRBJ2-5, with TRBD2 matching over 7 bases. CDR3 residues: CASSLVVASGQETQYF. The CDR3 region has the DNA TGTGCCAGCAGCTTGGTCGTAGCTAGCGGCCAAGAGACCCAGTACTTC.